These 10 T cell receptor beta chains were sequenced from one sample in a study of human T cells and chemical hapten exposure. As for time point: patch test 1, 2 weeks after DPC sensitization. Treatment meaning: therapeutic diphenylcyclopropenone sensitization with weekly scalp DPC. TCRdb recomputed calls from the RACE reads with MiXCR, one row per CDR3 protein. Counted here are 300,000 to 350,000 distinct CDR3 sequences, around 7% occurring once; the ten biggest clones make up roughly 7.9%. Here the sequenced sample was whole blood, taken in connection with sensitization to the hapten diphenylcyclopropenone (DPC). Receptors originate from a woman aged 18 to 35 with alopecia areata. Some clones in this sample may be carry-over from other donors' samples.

The CDR3 here is CASTMMGSETQYF. CDR3 bases: TGCGCCAGCACTATGATGGGGAGTGAGACCCAGTACTTC. The chain carries TRBV5-1 and TRBJ2-5; a weak D match, TRBD2 (5 bases). Per the germline V gene, CDR1 is SGHRS and CDR2 is YFSETQ. Between the trimmed V and J ends, which lost 6 bases and 5 bases, there was a span of 14 bases. This CDR3 contains 13 residues.

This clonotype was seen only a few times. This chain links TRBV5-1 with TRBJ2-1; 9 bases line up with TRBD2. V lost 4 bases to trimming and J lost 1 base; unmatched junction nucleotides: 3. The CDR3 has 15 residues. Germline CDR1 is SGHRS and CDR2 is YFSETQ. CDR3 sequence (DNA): TGCGCCAGCAGCGCCAGCGGGGGGTCCTACAATGAGCAGTTCTTC. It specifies CASSASGGSYNEQFF.

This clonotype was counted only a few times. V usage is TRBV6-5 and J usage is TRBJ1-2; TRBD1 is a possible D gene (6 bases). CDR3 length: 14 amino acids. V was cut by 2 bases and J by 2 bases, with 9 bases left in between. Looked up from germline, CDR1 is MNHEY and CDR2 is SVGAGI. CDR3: CASSYTGQNYGYTF. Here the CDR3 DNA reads TGTGCCAGCAGTTACACCGGACAGAACTATGGCTACACCTTC.

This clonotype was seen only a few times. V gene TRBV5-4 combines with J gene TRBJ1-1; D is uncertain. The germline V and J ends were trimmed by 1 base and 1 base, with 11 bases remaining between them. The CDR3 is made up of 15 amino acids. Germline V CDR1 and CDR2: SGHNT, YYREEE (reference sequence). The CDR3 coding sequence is TGTGCCAGCAGCTTGCCTGGCAGCCAGAACACTGAAGCTTTCTTT. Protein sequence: CASSLPGSQNTEAFF.

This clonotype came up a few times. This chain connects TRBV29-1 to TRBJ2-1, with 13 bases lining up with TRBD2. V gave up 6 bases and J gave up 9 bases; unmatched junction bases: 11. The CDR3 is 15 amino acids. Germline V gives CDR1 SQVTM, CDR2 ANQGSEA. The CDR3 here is CSVHGLAGAGTEQFF. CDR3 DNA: TGCAGCGTCCACGGACTAGCGGGGGCGGGCACTGAGCAGTTCTTC.

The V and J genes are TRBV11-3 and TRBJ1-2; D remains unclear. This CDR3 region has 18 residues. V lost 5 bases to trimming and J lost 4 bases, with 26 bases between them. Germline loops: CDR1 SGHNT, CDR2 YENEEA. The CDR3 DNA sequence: TGTGCCAGCAGCCTTTATTTCATTTGGGCCCGCTATGTCTATGGCTACACCTTC. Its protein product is CASSLYFIWARYVYGYTF.

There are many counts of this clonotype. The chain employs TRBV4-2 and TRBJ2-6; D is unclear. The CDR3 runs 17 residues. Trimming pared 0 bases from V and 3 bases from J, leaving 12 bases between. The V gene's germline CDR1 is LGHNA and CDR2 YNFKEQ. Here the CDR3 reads CASSQDPEGLGANVLTF. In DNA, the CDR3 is TGTGCCAGCAGCCAAGATCCGGAAGGGCTTGGGGCCAACGTCCTGACTTTC.

The CDR3 is CASRDHTSGIQETQYF. The CDR3, as DNA: TGTGCCAGCAGGGATCACACAAGCGGAATCCAAGAGACCCAGTACTTC. The chain uses TRBV2 and TRBJ2-5; TRBD2 is a possible D gene (5 bases). Germline CDR1 SNHLY, CDR2 FYNNEI. The CDR3 loop spans 16 amino acids. The ends were cut back, 6 bases at V and 1 base at J, with 18 bases in the middle.

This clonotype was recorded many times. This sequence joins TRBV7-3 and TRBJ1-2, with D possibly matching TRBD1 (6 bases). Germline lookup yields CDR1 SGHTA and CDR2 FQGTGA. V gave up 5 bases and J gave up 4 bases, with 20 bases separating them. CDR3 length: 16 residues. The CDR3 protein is CASSPTWGHLLYGYTF. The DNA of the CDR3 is TGTGCCAGCAGCCCGACGTGGGGACATCTACTCTATGGCTACACCTTC.

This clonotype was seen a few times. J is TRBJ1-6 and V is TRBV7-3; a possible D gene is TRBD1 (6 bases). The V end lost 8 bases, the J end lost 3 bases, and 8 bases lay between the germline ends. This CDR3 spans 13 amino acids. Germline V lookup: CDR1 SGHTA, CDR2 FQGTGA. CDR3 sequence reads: CASGTLYNSPLHF. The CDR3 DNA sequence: TGTGCCAGCGGGACACTCTATAATTCACCCCTCCACTTT.